Shown below are 11 T cell receptor beta chains from a single sample sequenced in a study of blood T cell repertoires in COVID-19 (dated by TCRdb to about 2020). Library method: the immunoSEQ multiplex PCR assay. TCRdb re-hosts the immuneACCESS table, in-frame sequences only. Its copies lack some clones; in the studies checked, an unresolved V gene accounts for under half of them, and the cause for the rest is not known. The sample has around 300,000 clones on record, 80% to 90% of them singletons. The top ten constitute roughly 2.3% of the sample. Sample: PBMCs or T cells enriched from blood (not recorded which). These receptor sequences come from a woman aged 18 to 35 who had recovered from COVID-19.

The chain carries TRBV3-1 (or the pseudogene TRBV3-2) and TRBJ1-2; D may be TRBD1 (5 bases). The CDR3 is made up of 12 amino acids. Trimming took 3 bases from V and 8 from J, leaving 10 bases between them. CDR1 is LGHDT and CDR2 is YNNKEL in the germline V gene (reference sequence). The CDR3 nucleotides read TGTGCCAGCAGCCATGATCAGGGCGGCTACACCTTC. Translated, it gives CASSHDQGGYTF.

The chain is built from TRBV2 and TRBJ2-3; possibly TRBD2 for D (5 bases). CDR3 length: 14 residues. CDR1 is SNHLY and CDR2 is FYNNEI in the germline V gene. Deletions cut 3 bases from V and 5 bases from J, with 12 bases between. CDR3 in DNA: TGTGCCAGCAGTGATGGACTGACTGTAGATACGCAGTATTTT. Translating gives CASSDGLTVDTQYF.

The table lists this clone with a count of one. The chain employs TRBV5-1 and TRBJ1-1; perhaps TRBD1 as D (5 bases). V lost 3 bases and J 2 bases, leaving 8 bases between the germline ends. The CDR3 extends over 13 amino acids. Germline values: CDR1 SGHRS, CDR2 YFSETQ. CDR3: CASSWTFNTEAFF. CDR3 nucleotide sequence: TGCGCCAGCAGCTGGACATTTAACACTGAAGCTTTCTTT.

This clone was picked up a small number of times. The V call is TRBV19, the J call TRBJ1-3, with unresolved D. There are 14 residues in the CDR3. Trimming took off 2 bases at V and 1 base at J, with 6 bases between the two ends. Germline CDR1 is LNHDA and CDR2 is SQIVND (reference sequence). CDR3 sequence (DNA): TGTGCCAGTAGTATAACGGGGTCTGGAAACACCATATATTTT. The encoded protein is CASSITGSGNTIYF. The whole variable domain, remainder taken from reference TRBV19 and TRBJ1-3, is DGGITQSPKYLFRKEGQNVTLSCEQNLNHDAMYWYRQDPGQGLRLIYYSQIVNDFQKGDIAEGYSVSREKKESFPLTVTSAQKNPTAFYLCASSITGSGNTIYFGEGSWLTVV.

The rearrangement joins TRBV19 to TRBJ2-7; TRBD2 might be the D (5 bases). The CDR3 runs to 15 residues. Per germline, CDR1 LNHDA and CDR2 SQIVND (reference sequence). The V end was cut by 5 bases, the J end by 0 bases, with 14 bases between. The CDR3 DNA reads TGTGCCAGTAGTCCCGTTCCGGCGGGCTCCTACGAGCAGTACTTC. Protein: CASSPVPAGSYEQYF.

J is TRBJ2-2 and V is TRBV6-1, with a weak D call TRBD2 (5 bases). The length of the CDR3 is 15 residues. V gave up 1 base and J gave up 2 bases, with 8 bases separating them. Germline CDR1 is MNHNS and CDR2 is SASEGT. CDR3 in amino acids: CASSEVRDNTGELFF. CDR3 sequence (DNA): TGTGCCAGCAGTGAAGTGAGGGATAACACCGGGGAGCTGTTTTTT.

This rearrangement joins TRBV10-3 to TRBJ2-7, with unresolved D. V lost 0 bases to trimming and J lost 9 bases, with 9 bases between them. The V gene's germline CDR1 is ENHRY and CDR2 SYGVKD. This CDR3 comprises 12 residues. The CDR3 spells CAISESGAGQYF. The DNA for the CDR3 is TGTGCCATCAGTGAGTCGGGCGCAGGGCAGTACTTC.

The chain joins TRBV4-1 to TRBJ2-2, with 7 nucleotides matching TRBD1. V dropped 5 bases and J dropped 0; count of bases not matched to a gene: 6. CDR3 size: 16 residues. Germline lookup yields CDR1 MGHRA and CDR2 YSYEKL. The CDR3 region is CASSSSTGSNTGELFF. In nucleotides, the CDR3 is TGCGCCAGCAGCTCCTCGACAGGGTCGAACACCGGGGAGCTGTTTTTT.

V gene TRBV15 combines with J gene TRBJ1-4; D is perhaps TRBD1 (6 bases). V dropped 0 bases and J dropped 7 bases, with 15 bases sitting between them. CDR3 length equals 16 residues. Germline assignment: CDR1 LNHNV and CDR2 YYDKDF (reference sequence). The CDR3 DNA follows: TGTGCCACCAGCAGAGAACGGGGGGGCGGTGGTGAAAAACTGTTTTTT. It yields the protein CATSRERGGGGEKLFF.

The chain uses TRBV19 and TRBJ1-2; 7 nucleotides align to TRBD1. The CDR3 loop spans 13 amino acids. Germline lookup yields CDR1 LNHDA and CDR2 SQIVND (reference sequence). Losses at the gene ends were 6 bases for V and 1 base for J; bases not matched to a gene: 2. The CDR3 DNA reads as TGTGCCAGTAGAGCAGGGGGTAACTATGGCTACACCTTC. This gives the protein CASRAGGNYGYTF.

The chain couples TRBV7-8 to TRBJ1-2; no reliable D call. Germline-derived CDR1 and CDR2 are SGHVS and FQNEAQ. The CDR3 spans 14 residues. Trimming shortened V by 1 base and J by 3 bases, and 9 bases separated the two germline ends. Written as DNA, the CDR3 is TGTGCCAGCAGCTTAGGGGAGTCTGACTATGGCTACACCTTC. Translating gives CASSLGESDYGYTF.